The rows below give T cell receptor beta chains drawn from one sample of a study of OX40 agonist ivuxolimab in advanced cancers. Sequencing was performed with immunoSEQ multiplex PCR; in TCRdb, only in-frame clones are kept and a portion is missing. The sample carries more than 45,000 clones, roughly 93% recorded once. The sample here was CD4+ or CD8+ T cells sorted from blood, taken in a trial of the OX40 agonist ivuxolimab. Source of these receptors: an adult with an advanced solid tumor such as melanoma, head and neck, liver or kidney cancer. Each CDR3 is given with its conserved first and last residue. A D gene is named only where the DNA matches it firmly. The listing skips clone size in some rows; elsewhere it reads once, few, many or a size class.

DNA: TGTGCCAGCAGCCTGGGGTTCTATAGCAATCAGCCCCAGCATTTT; CDR3: CASSLGFYSNQPQHF; D: -; size: -; V: TRBV5-8; J: TRBJ1-5
DNA: TGCGCCAGCAGCTGGGGTATCAATCAGCCCCAGCATTTT; CDR3: CASSWGINQPQHF; D: -; size: once; V: TRBV5-1; J: TRBJ1-5
DNA: TGTGCCATCGCTTCAGATTTCCCTCGGGAAAAAATTAACACCGGGGAGCTGTTTTTT; CDR3: CAIASDFPREKINTGELFF; D: -; size: once; V: TRBV2; J: TRBJ2-2
DNA: TGTGCCAGCAGTTACTCGAGAACGCCGGGTGAGCAGTTCTTC; CDR3: CASSYSRTPGEQFF; D: -; size: -; V: TRBV6-5; J: TRBJ2-1
DNA: TGTGCCAGCAGCCCCAGGGGACGGGAAAGCACAGATACGCAGTATTTT; CDR3: CASSPRGRESTDTQYF; D: -; size: -; V: TRBV9; J: TRBJ2-3
DNA: TGTGCCAGCAGCCAGGCGATAACGGGGAGCTCCTACGAGCAGTACTTC; CDR3: CASSQAITGSSYEQYF; D: -; size: -; V: TRBV4-2; J: TRBJ2-7
DNA: TGTGCCAGCAGTGTTTTAAGGAACCAAGGCTACACCTTC; CDR3: CASSVLRNQGYTF; D: -; size: few; V: TRBV6-1; J: TRBJ1-2
DNA: TGTGCCAGCAGCTTAGCGTTACGGACAGGGGCCTACGAGCAGTACTTC; CDR3: CASSLALRTGAYEQYF; D: TRBD1; size: -; V: TRBV7-2; J: TRBJ2-7
DNA: TGCGCCAGCAGCCAAGATCGGACCTATTTGAACACTGAAGCTTTCTTT; CDR3: CASSQDRTYLNTEAFF; D: -; size: -; V: TRBV4-1; J: TRBJ1-1
DNA: TGTGCCAGCAGTTACCTCGAGGGCGGGGAGCTGTTTTTT; CDR3: CASSYLEGGELFF; D: -; size: -; V: TRBV6-5; J: TRBJ2-2
DNA: TGTGCCAGCAGTGCCCGGGGGGCAGCCTACGAGCAGTACTTC; CDR3: CASSARGAAYEQYF; D: -; size: -; V: TRBV6-1; J: TRBJ2-7
DNA: TGCGCCAGCAGTGACGAGGTGAACACTGAAGCTTTCTTT; CDR3: CASSDEVNTEAFF; D: -; size: -; V: TRBV10-1; J: TRBJ1-1
DNA: TGTGCCAGCAACCCCCCGGGGGGACTAAACACCGGGGAGCTGTTTTTT; CDR3: CASNPPGGLNTGELFF; D: TRBD2; size: -; V: TRBV2; J: TRBJ2-2
DNA: TGTGCCAGCAGCTTACTAGCGGGCTCCTACGAGCAGTACTTC; CDR3: CASSLLAGSYEQYF; D: TRBD2; size: -; V: TRBV7-2; J: TRBJ2-7
DNA: TGTGCCAGCAGGAACACAGATACGCAGTATTTT; CDR3: CASRNTDTQYF; D: -; size: -; V: TRBV28; J: TRBJ2-3
DNA: TGCGCCAGCAGCTTCCCTGATGTCAGCAATTCACCCCTCCACTTT; CDR3: CASSFPDVSNSPLHF; D: -; size: -; V: TRBV5-1; J: TRBJ1-6
DNA: TGTGCCAGCAGCCTGCCCCTGGTTGGAAACACCATATATTTT; CDR3: CASSLPLVGNTIYF; D: -; size: -; V: TRBV28; J: TRBJ1-3
DNA: TGCGCCAGCAGCTGGGCTAGCGGGAACGGGGAGCTGTTTTTT; CDR3: CASSWASGNGELFF; D: TRBD2; size: -; V: TRBV5-1; J: TRBJ2-2
DNA: TGTGCCAGCAGTTACGGGGCTGGTGGAACAGATACGCAGTATTTT; CDR3: CASSYGAGGTDTQYF; D: -; size: -; V: TRBV6-5; J: TRBJ2-3
DNA: TGTGCCAGCAGCTTAGAAGGTAGCGGGGCGCCCAATCGGAATGAGCAGTTCTTC; CDR3: CASSLEGSGAPNRNEQFF; D: TRBD2; size: once; V: TRBV13; J: TRBJ2-1
DNA: TGTGCCAGCAGCTCTCACATGGAGGCGGATACGCAGTATTTT; CDR3: CASSSHMEADTQYF; D: -; size: -; V: TRBV5-8; J: TRBJ2-3
DNA: TGTGCCAGCAGCTCGGGACAGGGGATTGACAATGAGCAGTTCTTC; CDR3: CASSSGQGIDNEQFF; D: TRBD1; size: -; V: TRBV7-8; J: TRBJ2-1
DNA: TGTGCCACCAGGAGCCCCTACGGTTCGGATGAAAAACTGTTTTTT; CDR3: CATRSPYGSDEKLFF; D: -; size: -; V: TRBV15; J: TRBJ1-4